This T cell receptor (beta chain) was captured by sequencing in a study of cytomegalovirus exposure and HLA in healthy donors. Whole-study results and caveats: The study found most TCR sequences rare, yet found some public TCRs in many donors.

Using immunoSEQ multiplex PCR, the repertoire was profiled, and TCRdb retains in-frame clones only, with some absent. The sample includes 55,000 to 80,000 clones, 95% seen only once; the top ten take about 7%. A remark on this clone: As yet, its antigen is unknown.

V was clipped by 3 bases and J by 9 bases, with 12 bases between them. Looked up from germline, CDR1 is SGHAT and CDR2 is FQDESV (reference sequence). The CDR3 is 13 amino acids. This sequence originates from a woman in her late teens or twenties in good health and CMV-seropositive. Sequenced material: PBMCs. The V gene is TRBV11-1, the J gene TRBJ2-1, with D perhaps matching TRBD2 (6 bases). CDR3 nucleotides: TGTGCCAGCAGCTTCGGGCGGGGTAGTGAGCAGTTCTTC. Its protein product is CASSFGRGSEQFF.